What follows are 25 T cell receptor beta chains derived from one specimen sequenced in a study of blood T cell repertoires in COVID-19. Profiled with immunoSEQ multiplex PCR; TCRdb holds only in-frame clones, not every one. Seen here are about 170,000 clones, 70% to 80% observed once, and the top ten hold under 20%. What was sequenced was PBMCs or T cells enriched from blood (not recorded which). The receptors come from a woman between 65 and 79 years old in a cohort exposed to, infected with or recovered from COVID-19 (not recorded which).

The rearrangement links TRBV6-5 to TRBJ2-1; 7 positions agree with TRBD1. CDR1 MNHEY and CDR2 SVGAGI come from the germline V gene. V dropped 6 bases and J dropped 0; count of bases not matched to a gene: 5. The CDR3 sequence is 15 residues long. The DNA of the CDR3 is TGTGCCAGCAGCGTGGACAGGAGCTCCTACAATGAGCAGTTCTTC. Protein product: CASSVDRSSYNEQFF.

This chain links TRBV5-1 with TRBJ1-5, with a tentative D call TRBD1 (5 bases). Trimming pared 4 bases from V and 4 bases from J, leaving 15 bases between. The germline V gene encodes CDR1 SGHRS and CDR2 YFSETQ. CDR3 length: 15 amino acids. DNA for the CDR3: TGCGCCAGCAGCCGGGATGGCCGGGGGAATCAGCCCCAGCATTTT. This codes for CASSRDGRGNQPQHF. Looking up the rest from reference TRBV5-1 and TRBJ1-5 gives the full variable domain: KAGVTQTPRYLIKTRGQQVTLSCSPISGHRSVSWYQQTPGQGLQFLFEYFSETQRNKGNFPGRFSGRQFSNSRSEMNVSTLELGDSALYLCASSRDGRGNQPQHFGDGTRLSIL.

The genes are TRBV4-2 and TRBJ2-1; 7 bases fit TRBD2. With 4 bases clipped from V and 4 bases from J, the junction kept 10 bases outside the gene matches. This CDR3 has 16 amino acids. Per germline, CDR1 LGHNA and CDR2 YNFKEQ. CDR3 protein: CASSLRAERGYNEQFF. The CDR3 DNA follows: TGTGCCAGCAGCCTCCGGGCTGAGCGGGGATACAATGAGCAGTTCTTC.

This chain joins TRBV7-9 and TRBJ2-3; no clear D. V lost 8 bases, J lost 2 bases, and 20 bases lay in between. Germline V gene data show CDR1 as SEHNR and CDR2 as FQNEAQ (reference sequence). The CDR3 sequence is 16 residues long. CDR3 residues: CASRPWHRRITDTQYF. The DNA of the CDR3 is TGTGCCAGCCGCCCCTGGCATCGAAGAATCACAGATACGCAGTATTTT.

In DNA, the CDR3 is TGTGCCAGCAGCCCCCCCCGGCCCGGGGTAGCCTACGAGCAGTACTTC. The encoded protein is CASSPPRPGVAYEQYF. This rearrangement joins TRBV7-9 to TRBJ2-7; D is perhaps TRBD2 (5 bases). CDR3 length equals 16 residues. V lost 5 bases and J 2 bases, leaving 19 bases between the germline ends. Germline V gene data show CDR1 as SEHNR and CDR2 as FQNEAQ (reference sequence).

The rearrangement joins TRBV2 to TRBJ1-2, with TRBD1 identical over 8 bases. There are 13 residues in the CDR3. Germline V CDR1 and CDR2: SNHLY, FYNNEI. J was trimmed by 5 bases and V by 2 bases; bases with no gene match: 1. Here the CDR3 reads CASSETGGYGYTF. The CDR3 DNA sequence: TGTGCCAGCAGTGAAACAGGGGGTTATGGCTACACCTTC.

The gene calls are TRBV5-1 and TRBJ1-5; no reliable D call. Trimming took off 2 bases at V and 5 bases at J, with 14 bases between the two ends. In germline, CDR1 is SGHRS, CDR2 YFSETQ. The CDR3 runs to 15 residues. This CDR3 is CASSFIGGIDQPQHF. The CDR3 DNA is TGCGCCAGCAGCTTCATTGGCGGCATCGATCAGCCCCAGCATTTT.

The V and J genes are TRBV5-1 and TRBJ2-7, with TRBD1 as a possible D gene (5 bases). Trimming pared 4 bases from V and 4 bases from J, leaving 18 bases between. Germline V lookup: CDR1 SGHRS, CDR2 YFSETQ. The CDR3 loop spans 15 amino acids. The CDR3 DNA reads as TGCGCCAGCAGCCTAGGCTCAGGGTTCGGTTACGAGCAGTACTTC. It is translated as CASSLGSGFGYEQYF.

V is TRBV28 and J is TRBJ1-4; 7 bases are a match to TRBD1. This CDR3 is built from 15 residues. Germline loops: CDR1 MDHEN, CDR2 SYDVKM. Trimming at V came to 5 bases and at J to 4 bases, leaving 7 bases not matched to a gene. The CDR3 loop is CASSLDREINEKLFF. CDR3 DNA: TGTGCCAGCAGTCTAGACAGGGAAATTAATGAAAAACTGTTTTTT.

V usage is TRBV28 and J usage is TRBJ2-1; D might be TRBD2 (6 bases). Germline V lookup: CDR1 MDHEN, CDR2 SYDVKM. CDR3 length: 14 amino acids. V lost 5 bases to trimming and J lost 10 bases, with 18 bases between them. The CDR3 protein is CASSQGVTRNEQFF. The DNA of the CDR3 is TGTGCCAGCAGTCAAGGGGTGACTAGGAACGAGCAGTTCTTC.

This clone has more than one count but fewer than ten. The rearrangement joins TRBV20-1 to TRBJ2-5, with 8 nucleotides matching TRBD1. Germline lookup yields CDR1 DFQATT and CDR2 SNEGSKA (reference sequence). The CDR3 runs to 17 residues. Trimming took 3 bases from V and 4 from J; bases not matched to a gene: 16. CDR3 residues: CSASPDRERGWRETQYF. The CDR3 DNA is TGCAGTGCTAGTCCGGACAGGGAGAGGGGGTGGCGAGAGACCCAGTACTTC.

The CDR3 DNA is TGTGCCAGCAGGATCGGACAGACCTACGAGCAGTACTTC. Residues: CASRIGQTYEQYF. The chain recombines TRBV28 with TRBJ2-7; D is possibly TRBD1 (6 bases). The CDR3 has 13 amino acids. V was cut by 6 bases and J by 2 bases, with 11 bases left in between. Germline CDR1 is MDHEN and CDR2 is SYDVKM.

The CDR3 sequence: CASTLAGERADTQYF. The CDR3 nucleotides read TGTGCCAGCACCCTAGCGGGAGAGCGGGCAGATACGCAGTATTTT. The V call is TRBV7-2, the J call TRBJ2-3; 10 bases align to TRBD2. This CDR3 has 15 residues. V trimming: 7 bases; J trimming: 4 bases; junction bases outside the gene matches: 8. In germline, CDR1 is SGHTA, CDR2 FQGNSA.

This clone was seen a single time. CDR3 amino acids: CASSLALGQASGNTIYF. The CDR3 DNA reads TGTGCCAGCAGCTTAGCGCTTGGACAGGCCTCTGGAAACACCATATATTTT. J is TRBJ1-3 and V is TRBV7-6, with TRBD1 matching over 7 bases. Trimming took 0 bases from V and 0 from J; bases not matched to a gene: 5. The CDR3 has 17 amino acids. Germline-derived CDR1 and CDR2 are SGHVS and FNYEAQ.

The chain combines TRBV28 with TRBJ1-2, with D possibly matching TRBD1 (6 bases). CDR1 is MDHEN and CDR2 is SYDVKM in the germline V gene. CDR3 size: 13 residues. V was shortened by 6 bases and J by 2 bases, with 10 bases between the two germline ends. The CDR3 bases are TGTGCCAGCAGCCACAGGGACAACTATGGCTACACCTTC. Residues: CASSHRDNYGYTF.

This chain's CDR3 is CASSLAGGFNQPQHF. The CDR3 DNA sequence: TGTGCCAGCAGCTTAGCAGGCGGGTTCAATCAGCCCCAGCATTTT. The gene calls are TRBV7-2 and TRBJ1-5, with D unresolved. Germline V gene lookup returns CDR1 SGHTA and CDR2 FQGNSA. The CDR3 consists of 15 residues. The germline V and J ends were trimmed by 0 bases and 3 bases, with 9 bases remaining between them.

The chain is built from TRBV14 and TRBJ2-7; 11 nucleotides match TRBD2. The CDR3 has 16 amino acids. After removal of 5 bases from V and 5 bases from J, the junction contained 11 bases not matched to a gene. CDR1 SGHDN and CDR2 FVKESK come from the germline V gene. The CDR3 DNA reads TGTGCCAGCAGCTCCGGGTTACTAGCGGGAGAAGACGAGCAGTACTTC. This gives the protein CASSSGLLAGEDEQYF.

The chain links TRBV18 to TRBJ2-7; TRBD2 agrees at 12 bases. With V trimmed by 2 bases and J by 7 bases, 6 bases remained unmatched. The CDR3 has 15 amino acids. Germline V gives CDR1 KGHSH, CDR2 LQKENI. CDR3 region: CASSPFGLAGSEQYF. In DNA form, the CDR3 reads TGTGCCAGCTCACCATTCGGACTAGCGGGATCTGAGCAGTACTTC.

V gene TRBV29-1 combines with J gene TRBJ1-2; D is uncertain. This CDR3 has 13 amino acids. Germline V lookup: CDR1 SQVTM, CDR2 ANQGSEA. The V end was cut by 4 bases, the J end by 1 base, with 10 bases between. Here the CDR3 DNA reads TGCAGCGTTGGGGCACAGATTAACTATGGCTACACCTTC. Residues: CSVGAQINYGYTF.

The V call is TRBV11-2, the J call TRBJ2-7, with TRBD2 as a possible D gene (7 bases). Per the germline V gene, CDR1 is SGHAT and CDR2 is FQNNGV. V was cut by 0 bases and J by 6 bases, with 30 bases left in between. This CDR3 region has 20 residues. The CDR3: CASSLDPRGGGKPMSREQYF. The DNA for the CDR3 is TGTGCCAGCAGCTTAGATCCAAGGGGGGGAGGAAAGCCCATGTCACGCGAGCAGTACTTC.

The chain employs TRBV28 and TRBJ2-7; D possibly corresponds to TRBD1 (5 bases). Germline CDR1 reads MDHEN; CDR2 reads SYDVKM. The germline V and J ends were trimmed by 3 bases and 5 bases, with 14 bases remaining between them. The CDR3 contains 14 residues. CDR3 protein: CASSFQGTLHEQYF. The CDR3 region has the DNA TGTGCCAGCAGTTTTCAGGGAACGTTACACGAGCAGTACTTC.

This clone appeared once. The chain is built from TRBV7-9 and TRBJ2-1; D is possibly TRBD2 (6 bases). Trimming left V 7 bases short and J 0 bases short, with 16 bases between. The V gene's germline CDR1 is SEHNR and CDR2 FQNEAQ (reference sequence). This CDR3 region has 16 residues. CDR3 nucleotides: TGTGCCAGCACCCCCAACGACGGGAGCTCCTACAATGAGCAGTTCTTC. Translated, it gives CASTPNDGSSYNEQFF.

The CDR3 DNA is TGCGCCAGCAGCCCGGGGACAGGGGACTCCTATAATTCACCCCTCCACTTT. It specifies CASSPGTGDSYNSPLHF. The rearrangement links TRBV5-1 to TRBJ1-6; 10 positions agree with TRBD1. This CDR3 contains 17 residues. Germline CDR1 reads SGHRS; CDR2 reads YFSETQ. With V trimmed by 4 bases and J by 0 bases, 4 bases remained unmatched.

The V call is TRBV7-9, the J call TRBJ1-4; the match to TRBD1 covers 9 bases. The CDR3 loop spans 17 amino acids. Trimming at V came to 4 bases and at J to 2 bases, leaving 8 bases not matched to a gene. Germline CDR1 reads SEHNR; CDR2 reads FQNEAQ (reference sequence). CDR3 nucleotide sequence: TGTGCCAGCAGCTCGGGACAGGGCCGCGGGACTAATGAAAAACTGTTTTTT. Its translation: CASSSGQGRGTNEKLFF.

CDR3 region: CAISAASGSGAGELFF. The CDR3 DNA sequence: TGTGCCATCAGTGCAGCTAGCGGGAGCGGCGCCGGGGAGCTGTTTTTT. V gene TRBV10-3 combines with J gene TRBJ2-2, with 10 bases lining up with TRBD2. Germline V gene data show CDR1 as ENHRY and CDR2 as SYGVKD. The CDR3 covers 16 residues. J gave up 6 bases and V 4 bases, and 8 bases lay outside the gene matches.